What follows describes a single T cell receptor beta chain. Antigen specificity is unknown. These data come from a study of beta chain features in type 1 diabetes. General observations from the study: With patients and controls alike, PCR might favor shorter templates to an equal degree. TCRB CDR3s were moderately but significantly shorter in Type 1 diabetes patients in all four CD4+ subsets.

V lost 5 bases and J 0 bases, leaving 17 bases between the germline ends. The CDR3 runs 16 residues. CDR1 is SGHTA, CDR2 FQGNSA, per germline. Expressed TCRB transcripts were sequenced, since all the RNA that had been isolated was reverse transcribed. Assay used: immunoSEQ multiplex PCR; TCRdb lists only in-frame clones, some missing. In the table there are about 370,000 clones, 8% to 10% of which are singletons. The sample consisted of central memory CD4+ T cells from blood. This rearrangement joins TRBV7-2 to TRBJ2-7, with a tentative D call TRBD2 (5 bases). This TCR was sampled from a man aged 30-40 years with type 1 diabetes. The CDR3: CASSPGLGSSSYEQYF. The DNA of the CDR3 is TGTGCCAGCAGCCCGGGGTTGGGCAGCAGCTCCTACGAGCAGTACTTC. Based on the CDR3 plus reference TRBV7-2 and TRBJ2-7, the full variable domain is GAGVSQSPSNKVTEKGKDVELRCDPISGHTALYWYRQSLGQGLEFLIYFQGNSAPDKSGLPSDRFSAERTGGSVSTLTIQRTQQEDSAVYLCASSPGLGSSSYEQYFGPGTRLTVT.